Described below is a single TCR beta chain sequence and its context. Its antigen is currently unknown. Germline trimming cut 5 bases from V and 7 bases from J; bases unmatched to any gene: 8. This CDR3 is 15 amino acids long. This entry comes from a study of T cell repertoires in cytomegalovirus infection. Each CDR3 protein is one row after TCRdb ran MiXCR on the reads. The repertoire has about 500,000 distinct CDR3 sequences, 33% of them found once; the top ten carry about a sixth. The clonotype originates from a human donor in good health (CMV status not recorded). Some clones in this sample may be carry-over from other donors' samples. The rearrangement joins TRBV12-3 or TRBV12-4 to TRBJ2-7; 13 nucleotides match TRBD2. Here the sequenced sample was cultured PBMCs, taken from culture after CMV antigen stimulation. CDR3 in amino acids: CASSTGLAGAGEQYV. The CDR3 DNA reads TGTGCCAGCAGTACCGGACTAGCGGGAGCTGGTGAGCAGTACGTC.